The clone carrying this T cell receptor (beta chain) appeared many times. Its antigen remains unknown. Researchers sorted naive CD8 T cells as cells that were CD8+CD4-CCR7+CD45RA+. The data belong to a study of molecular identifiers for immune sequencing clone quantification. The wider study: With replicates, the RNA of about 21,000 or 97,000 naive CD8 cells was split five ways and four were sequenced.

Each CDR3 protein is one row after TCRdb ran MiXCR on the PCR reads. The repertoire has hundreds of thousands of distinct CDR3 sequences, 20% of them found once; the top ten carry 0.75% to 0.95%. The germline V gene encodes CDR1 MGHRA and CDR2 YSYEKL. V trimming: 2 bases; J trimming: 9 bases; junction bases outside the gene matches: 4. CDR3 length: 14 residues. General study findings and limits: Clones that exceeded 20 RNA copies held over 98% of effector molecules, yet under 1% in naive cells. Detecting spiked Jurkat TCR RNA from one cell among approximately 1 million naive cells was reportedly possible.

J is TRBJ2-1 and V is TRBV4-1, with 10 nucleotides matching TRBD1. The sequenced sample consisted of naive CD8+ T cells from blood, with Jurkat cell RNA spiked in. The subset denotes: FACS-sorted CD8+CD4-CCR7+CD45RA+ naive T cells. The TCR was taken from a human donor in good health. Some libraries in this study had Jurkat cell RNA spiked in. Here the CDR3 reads CASSQRTGGAEQFF. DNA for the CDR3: TGCGCCAGCAGCCAAAGGACAGGGGGGGCTGAGCAGTTCTTC.